The 26 T cell receptor beta chains in this list originate from one sample, sequenced in a study of blood T cell repertoires in COVID-19. Libraries were prepared by immunoSEQ multiplex PCR; TCRdb keeps only in-frame clonotypes and omits some of them. The data hold 95,000 or so clones, with about 84% observed a single time. Source material: peripheral blood. These receptor sequences come from a man of 80 years or more with active or convalescent COVID-19.

V usage is TRBV6-2 or TRBV6-3 and J usage is TRBJ1-4, with D perhaps TRBD1 (5 bases). Between the trimmed V and J ends, which lost 2 bases and 4 bases, there was a span of 14 bases. CDR1 and CDR2 from the germline V gene are MNHEY and SVGEGT. This CDR3 region has 16 residues. CDR3 in DNA: TGTGCCAGCAGTTACGGCGGGGCAGGGAATAATGAAAAACTGTTTTTT. Translating gives CASSYGGAGNNEKLFF.

The V gene is TRBV27, the J gene TRBJ2-5; D not resolved. Germline V CDR1 and CDR2: MNHEY, SMNVEV (reference sequence). Trimming took 5 bases from V and 2 from J, leaving 9 bases between them. The CDR3 extends over 13 amino acids. In DNA form, the CDR3 reads TGTGCCAGCAGTCCCAGGAATCAAGAGACCCAGTACTTC. It yields the protein CASSPRNQETQYF.

V gene TRBV20-1 combines with J gene TRBJ1-2, with a tentative D call TRBD1 (5 bases). V was clipped by 3 bases and J by 4 bases, with 15 bases between them. CDR3 length: 14 amino acids. Germline V CDR1 and CDR2: DFQATT, SNEGSKA (reference sequence). CDR3 residues: CSASDPRGLYGYTF. CDR3 in DNA: TGCAGTGCTAGTGATCCGCGGGGCCTCTATGGCTACACCTTC.

The CDR3 region has the DNA TGTGCCAGCAGCCTCGGGAGCTCCCTCCCCACCTTC. Translation gives CASSLGSSLPTF. V usage is TRBV3-1 (or the pseudogene TRBV3-2) and J usage is TRBJ1-2; D ambiguous. CDR3 length: 12 amino acids. With 4 bases removed from V and 13 bases from J, the gap between germline ends came to 16 bases. Germline CDR1 is LGHDT and CDR2 is YNNKEL (reference sequence).

This clone was seen just once. The chain links TRBV11-2 to TRBJ1-1, with TRBD1 identical over 7 bases. The CDR3 runs 14 residues. CDR1 and CDR2 from the germline V gene are SGHAT and FQNNGV. J lost 1 base, V lost 3 bases, and 2 bases had no gene match. The CDR3 reads CASSFHRGNTEAFF. The CDR3 bases are TGTGCCAGCAGCTTCCACAGGGGGAACACTGAAGCTTTCTTT.

The gene calls are TRBV12-2 and TRBJ1-6; the D call of TRBD1 is as the table states it, not checked on the DNA. TRBV12-2 is a pseudogene segment. This CDR3 is 16 amino acids long. CDR3 in amino acids: CASRLAVAGGDSPLHF. The CDR3, as DNA: TGTGCAAGTCGCTTAGCGGTCGCAGGGGGCGATTCACCCCTCCACTTT.

The chain uses TRBV5-8 and TRBJ1-2, with 8 bases that match TRBD1. CDR3 length: 13 residues. The germline V gene encodes CDR1 SGHTS and CDR2 YDEGEE. J gave up 5 bases and V 4 bases, and 4 bases lay outside the gene matches. CDR3 region: CASSPRQGYGYTF. For the CDR3, the DNA is TGTGCCAGCAGCCCCCGACAGGGGTATGGCTACACCTTC.

This chain uses TRBV21-1 with TRBJ2-7; TRBD2, the table's D call, lacks a check against the DNA. TRBV21-1 is termed a pseudogene. This CDR3 is built from 15 residues. CDR3 coding DNA: TGCCGATCGGTGGGGGGGCGTTCCTTATCCTACGAGCAGTACTTC. Protein: CRSVGGRSLSYEQYF.

This chain connects TRBV11-2 to TRBJ1-1; D is ambiguous. Germline V lookup: CDR1 SGHAT, CDR2 FQNNGV. The V end was cut by 5 bases, the J end by 4 bases, with 17 bases between. CDR3 length equals 15 residues. The CDR3 region is CASSKPGGRTTEAFF. The CDR3 DNA follows: TGTGCCAGCAGCAAGCCCGGTGGGAGGACCACTGAAGCTTTCTTT.

The chain has TRBV11-2 and TRBJ2-2, with 7 bases matching TRBD2. Germline V gene sequence: CDR1 SGHAT, CDR2 FQNNGV. The CDR3 spans 14 residues. The junction had 7 bases not matched to a gene; V was cut back by 10 bases and J by 2 bases. CDR3 nucleotide sequence: TGTGCCACCTCTAAGCGGGGTAACACCGGGGAGCTGTTTTTT. Translating gives CATSKRGNTGELFF.

The chain is built from TRBV29-1 and TRBJ2-5; 10 bases map to TRBD2. Trimming at V came to 0 bases and at J to 4 bases, leaving 11 bases not matched to a gene. Germline-derived CDR1 and CDR2 are SQVTM and ANQGSEA. The CDR3 covers 17 residues. The CDR3 nucleotides are TGCAGCGTTGAAGATTTGGGAGCGGGGGGGCTGGGAGAGACCCAGTACTTC. It encodes CSVEDLGAGGLGETQYF. The whole variable domain, remainder taken from reference TRBV29-1 and TRBJ2-5, is SAVISQKPSRDICQRGTSLTIQCQVDSQVTMMFWYRQQPGQSLTLIATANQGSEATYESGFVIDKFPISRPNLTFSTLTVSNMSPEDSSIYLCSVEDLGAGGLGETQYFGPGTRLLVL.

Ten or more counts support this clone. V usage is TRBV9 and J usage is TRBJ2-7; D might be TRBD1 (5 bases). The length of the CDR3 is 13 residues. V gave up 4 bases and J gave up 6 bases, with 14 bases separating them. Germline CDR1 is SGDLS and CDR2 is YYNGEE. The CDR3 sequence: CASSKTPQGEQYF. Here the CDR3 DNA reads TGTGCCAGCAGCAAGACCCCCCAGGGCGAGCAGTACTTC.

The CDR3 sequence is CASSLAQGGYGYTF. For the CDR3, the DNA is TGCGCCAGCAGCTTGGCGCAAGGGGGCTATGGCTACACCTTC. This chain uses TRBV5-1 with TRBJ1-2; D is possibly TRBD1 (6 bases). There are 14 residues in the CDR3. Germline V gene data show CDR1 as SGHRS and CDR2 as YFSETQ. Trimming cost V 0 bases and J 4 bases, with 10 bases left between them. Filled out from reference TRBV5-1 and TRBJ1-2, the complete variable domain reads KAGVTQTPRYLIKTRGQQVTLSCSPISGHRSVSWYQQTPGQGLQFLFEYFSETQRNKGNFPGRFSGRQFSNSRSEMNVSTLELGDSALYLCASSLAQGGYGYTFGSGTRLTVV.

The chain links TRBV9 to TRBJ2-5, with 13 positions matching TRBD2. The CDR3 sequence is 14 residues long. Germline CDR1 and CDR2: SGDLS and YYNGEE. J lost 5 bases, V lost 4 bases, and 2 bases had no gene match. The chain's CDR3 is CASSTGLAGETQYF. CDR3 DNA: TGTGCCAGCAGCACGGGACTAGCGGGGGAGACCCAGTACTTC. The whole variable domain, remainder taken from reference TRBV9 and TRBJ2-5, is DSGVTQTPKHLITATGQRVTLRCSPRSGDLSVYWYQQSLDQGLQFLIQYYNGEERAKGNILERFSAQQFPDLHSELNLSSLELGDSALYFCASSTGLAGETQYFGPGTRLLVL.

V is TRBV11-2 and J is TRBJ2-5, with TRBD1 matching over 9 bases. Germline CDR1 SGHAT, CDR2 FQNNGV. CDR3 length: 13 residues. Trimming at V came to 5 bases and at J to 7 bases, leaving 5 bases not matched to a gene. This chain's CDR3 is CASSRDRDSTQYF. The CDR3 DNA reads as TGTGCCAGCAGCAGGGACAGGGATTCGACCCAGTACTTC.

The gene calls are TRBV20-1 and TRBJ1-1; the D is unclear. Germline CDR1 and CDR2: DFQATT and SNEGSKA (reference sequence). This CDR3 has 11 amino acids. V lost 6 bases and J lost 2, with 7 bases in between. CDR3 DNA sequence: TGCAGTGCCGTAATAAACACTGAAGCTTTCTTT. Its translation: CSAVINTEAFF.

The CDR3 loop is CASTTGMNTEAFF. The CDR3 bases are TGTGCCAGCACGACAGGGATGAACACTGAAGCTTTCTTT. The chain has TRBV6-5 and TRBJ1-1; 7 bases align to TRBD1. CDR1 and CDR2 from the germline V gene are MNHEY and SVGAGI. The CDR3 consists of 13 residues. V was pared by 7 bases and J by 0 bases, with 2 bases of the junction left unmatched.

The rearrangement joins TRBV18 to TRBJ1-1, with 8 bases fitting TRBD1. The CDR3 runs to 15 residues. Looked up from germline, CDR1 is KGHSH and CDR2 is LQKENI. V lost 5 bases and J lost 1; bases outside the gene matches: 6. CDR3 sequence: CASSTTQGANTEAFF. Written as DNA, the CDR3 is TGTGCCAGCTCAACAACTCAGGGGGCGAACACTGAAGCTTTCTTT.

This chain connects TRBV29-1 to TRBJ1-5; the D is unclear. The CDR3 loop spans 13 amino acids. Germline CDR1 SQVTM, CDR2 ANQGSEA. Trimming shortened V by 4 bases and J by 4 bases, and 11 bases separated the two germline ends. CDR3 nucleotides: TGCAGCGTTGGTAGCTCTCGAAATCAGCCCCAGCATTTT. As protein: CSVGSSRNQPQHF.

This chain joins TRBV10-3 and TRBJ1-5; 11 nucleotides align to TRBD1. The germline V gene has CDR1 ENHRY and CDR2 SYGVKD. Trimming removed 4 bases from V and 1 base from J; junction bases left unmatched: 6. The CDR3 has 17 amino acids. The CDR3 DNA is TGTGCCATCAGTGGGGGACAGGGGGAGGCCAGCAATCAGCCCCAGCATTTT. Protein sequence: CAISGGQGEASNQPQHF.

The gene calls are TRBV4-1 and TRBJ2-3; 11 positions agree with TRBD2. This CDR3 contains 20 residues. V lost 1 base to trimming and J lost 1 base; unmatched junction nucleotides: 13. Looked up from germline, CDR1 is MGHRA and CDR2 is YSYEKL. The CDR3 DNA reads as TGCGCCAGCAGCCAAGGAGTCGGAGTAGCGGGGGGGAGGGGCACAGATACGCAGTATTTT. Protein: CASSQGVGVAGGRGTDTQYF.

The V gene is TRBV24-1, the J gene TRBJ1-2; a weak D match, TRBD1 (6 bases). V lost 6 bases, J lost 8 bases, and 18 bases lay in between. The CDR3 spans 14 residues. Germline loops: CDR1 KGHDR, CDR2 SFDVKD. In DNA, the CDR3 is TGTGCCACCAGTCCTTCGGGACAAAAGGACGGCTACACCTTC. It encodes CATSPSGQKDGYTF.

The table lists this clone with a few counts. This sequence joins TRBV28 and TRBJ1-3, with 9 bases matching TRBD1. The CDR3 has 15 amino acids. The trim removed 6 bases at V and 5 bases at J, leaving 8 bases unmatched. Germline CDR1 MDHEN, CDR2 SYDVKM. DNA for the CDR3: TGTGCCAGCAGCCCCCCCGGGACAGGGAGAAACACCATATATTTT. It encodes CASSPPGTGRNTIYF. Filled out from reference TRBV28 and TRBJ1-3, the complete variable domain reads DVKVTQSSRYLVKRTGEKVFLECVQDMDHENMFWYRQDPGLGLRLIYFSYDVKMKEKGDIPEGYSVSREKKERFSLILESASTNQTSMYLCASSPPGTGRNTIYFGEGSWLTVV.

This clone was seen once. This chain connects TRBV2 to TRBJ1-1; 7 bases match TRBD1. Looked up from germline, CDR1 is SNHLY and CDR2 is FYNNEI. The trim removed 6 bases at V and 4 bases at J, leaving 5 bases unmatched. This CDR3 has 13 amino acids. CDR3 sequence: CASRLQGLTEAFF. The CDR3 region has the DNA TGTGCCAGCAGACTACAGGGGCTCACTGAAGCTTTCTTT.

The V call is TRBV7-9, the J call TRBJ1-3, with 8 bases identical to TRBD1. J lost 0 bases, V lost 7 bases, and 5 bases had no gene match. This CDR3 is built from 15 residues. Germline-derived CDR1 and CDR2 are SEHNR and FQNEAQ (reference sequence). The CDR3 bases are TGTGCCAGCACTTACACAGGGGGCTCTGGAAACACCATATATTTT. This translates into CASTYTGGSGNTIYF.

This sequence joins TRBV5-1 and TRBJ1-2; 9 bases map to TRBD1. V shed 5 bases and J 5 bases; nucleotides not matched to a gene: 7. This CDR3 spans 14 amino acids. Germline-derived CDR1 and CDR2 are SGHRS and YFSETQ. CDR3: CASRPQTGGYGYTF. CDR3 bases: TGCGCCAGCAGACCCCAGACAGGGGGATATGGCTACACCTTC.